Each of the 18 T cell receptor beta chains below was sequenced from the same sample in a study of regulatory T cells in long-lasting Graves disease. Stated time point: newly diagnosed GD, antithyroid drugs for less than 3 months. Preparation of the TCR library used RNA extracted from PBMCs. Researchers made TCR beta libraries by using iRepertoire HTBI primers and running Arm-PCR on CDR3 regions. TCRdb re-analysed the multiplex PCR reads in MiXCR, keeping a single row per CDR3 protein. The table has hundreds of thousands of distinct CDR3 sequences, roughly 13% seen once. The data were also submitted as part of a second study, on T cells in Graves' hyperthyroidism and ophthalmopathy.

The sequenced sample was peripheral blood mononuclear cells (PBMCs), obtained at new diagnosis, from a patient treated with antithyroid drugs. All receptors come from a man in his thirties or forties with Graves disease.

This clonotype was detected only a few times. This chain joins TRBV7-2 and TRBJ2-5; possibly TRBD1 or TRBD2 for D (5 bases each). Per germline, CDR1 SGHTA and CDR2 FQGNSA. There are 13 residues in the CDR3. V was cut by 5 bases and J by 5 bases, with 12 bases left in between. The CDR3 DNA reads as TGTGCCAGCAGCCCAGTGGGGGTGGAGACCCAGTACTTC. It is translated as CASSPVGVETQYF. The full variable domain, rest sourced from reference TRBV7-2 and TRBJ2-5, is GAGVSQSPSNKVTEKGKDVELRCDPISGHTALYWYRQSLGQGLEFLIYFQGNSAPDKSGLPSDRFSAERTGGSVSTLTIQRTQQEDSAVYLCASSPVGVETQYFGPGTRLLVL.

This chain connects TRBV6-9 to TRBJ2-1, with 7 bases matching TRBD1. The V segment lost 4 bases and the J segment 2 bases; nucleotides outside the gene matches: 11. The CDR3 runs to 17 residues. The germline gives CDR1 MNHGY, CDR2 SVAAGI. The CDR3 bases are TGTGCCAGCAGTTCCACAGGGAGAGGGGGCGCCTACAATGAGCAGTTCTTC. This sequence encodes CASSSTGRGGAYNEQFF.

As to this clonotype: One base separates it from a far larger clone, so it is likely a read error. The chain links TRBV19 to TRBJ2-7; D is ambiguous. With 8 bases removed from V and 7 bases from J, the gap between germline ends came to 15 bases. Germline loops: CDR1 LNHDA, CDR2 SQIVND (reference sequence). CDR3 size: 12 residues. Here the CDR3 reads CASAPNYNEQYF. The CDR3 DNA follows: TGTGCCAGTGCGCCTAATTACAATGAGCAGTACTTC.

V and J are TRBV7-3 and TRBJ1-2; perhaps TRBD1 as D (6 bases). CDR3 length: 15 residues. Trimming stripped 4 bases from V and 2 bases from J, with 14 bases between. The germline V gene has CDR1 SGHTA and CDR2 FQGTGA. DNA of the CDR3: TGTGCCAGCAGCTCCGGACAGCCTTCCAACTATGGCTACACCTTC. Protein: CASSSGQPSNYGYTF.

The chain carries TRBV12-3 or TRBV12-4 and TRBJ2-2; TRBD1 or TRBD2 may be the D gene (5 bases each). The length of the CDR3 is 14 residues. The V and J ends lost 6 bases and 6 bases respectively, with 14 bases between them. CDR3 region: CASSQSVGAGELFF. CDR3 nucleotides: TGTGCCAGCAGCCAATCAGTGGGGGCCGGGGAGCTGTTTTTT.

This clonotype was seen many times. The chain has TRBV3-1 and TRBJ1-6, with unresolved D. The CDR3 covers 14 residues. The V gene lost 4 bases and the J gene lost 5 bases, with 9 bases spanning the gap. Germline CDR1 is LGHDT and CDR2 is YNNKEL (reference sequence). CDR3 sequence (DNA): TGTGCCAGCAGCCCCGGCCCACATAATTCACCCCTCCACTTT. Translating gives CASSPGPHNSPLHF. Drawing the rest from reference TRBV3-1 and TRBJ1-6, the complete variable domain is DTAVSQTPKYLVTQMGNDKSIKCEQNLGHDTMYWYKQDSKKFLKIMFSYNNKELIINETVPNRFSPKSPDKAHLNLHINSLELGDSAVYFCASSPGPHNSPLHFGNGTRLTVT.

The V call is TRBV20-1, the J call TRBJ2-7; the D gene is possibly TRBD2 (6 bases). The CDR3 extends over 15 amino acids. V lost 0 bases to trimming and J lost 6 bases, with 18 bases between them. Germline assignment: CDR1 DFQATT and CDR2 SNEGSKA (reference sequence). The CDR3 spells CSAREGTGDGSEQYF. In DNA form, the CDR3 reads TGCAGTGCTAGAGAGGGAACGGGGGATGGCTCCGAGCAGTACTTC.

This clonotype appeared a few times. This may be a read error, as it is one base from a much larger clone. The V gene is TRBV13, the J gene TRBJ2-5; D gene unclear. This CDR3 has 15 residues. Germline CDR1 and CDR2: PRHDT and FYEKMQ (reference sequence). CDR3 protein: CASGLGDGLGETQYF. CDR3 DNA: TGTGCCAGCGGCTTAGGAGACGGCCTGGGGGAGACCCAGTACTTC.

This clonotype was counted a few times. The gene calls are TRBV12-3 or TRBV12-4 and TRBJ2-3; maybe TRBD1 (6 bases). This CDR3 contains 14 residues. V lost 5 bases to trimming and J lost 2 bases, with 11 bases between them. CDR3 bases: TGTGCCAGCAGTAACAGGGTCCCCACAGATACGCAGTATTTT. This sequence encodes CASSNRVPTDTQYF.

The gene calls are TRBV24-1 and TRBJ2-2; D is possibly TRBD1 or TRBD2 (5 bases each). V lost 4 bases and J lost 6, with 17 bases in between. In germline, CDR1 is KGHDR, CDR2 SFDVKD. The length of the CDR3 is 16 residues. CDR3 loop: CATSEAGTLQPGELFF. CDR3 bases: TGTGCCACCAGTGAAGCCGGGACGCTCCAACCCGGGGAGCTGTTTTTT.

This clonotype was recorded at least ten times. The chain combines TRBV19 with TRBJ1-1; 7 nucleotides align to TRBD1. The CDR3 loop spans 14 amino acids. Unmatched junction bases numbered 8, after V lost 9 bases and J lost 1 base. The germline gives CDR1 LNHDA, CDR2 SQIVND (reference sequence). CDR3 DNA sequence: TGTGCCAGCAGGACAGGTGGGGGGAACACTGAAGCTTTCTTT. It translates to CASRTGGGNTEAFF.

This clonotype was counted a few times. The chain uses TRBV19 and TRBJ2-7, with 7 bases matching TRBD1. This CDR3 has 14 amino acids. Germline V gene lookup returns CDR1 LNHDA and CDR2 SQIVND (reference sequence). The trim removed 4 bases at V and 3 bases at J, leaving 6 bases unmatched. As DNA, the CDR3 is TGTGCCAGTAGTAACCCGGGACAGTACTACGAGCAGTACTTC. This sequence encodes CASSNPGQYYEQYF.

This clonotype was counted many times. The V call is TRBV5-1, the J call TRBJ2-3; D is perhaps TRBD2 (5 bases). This CDR3 is built from 14 residues. The V end lost 8 bases, the J end lost 3 bases, and 16 bases lay between the germline ends. The germline V gene has CDR1 SGHRS and CDR2 YFSETQ. CDR3 residues: CASREPLWTDTQYF. DNA of the CDR3: TGCGCCAGTAGGGAGCCTCTGTGGACAGATACGCAGTATTTT. The entire variable domain, with the rest obtained from reference TRBV5-1 and TRBJ2-3, is as follows: KAGVTQTPRYLIKTRGQQVTLSCSPISGHRSVSWYQQTPGQGLQFLFEYFSETQRNKGNFPGRFSGRQFSNSRSEMNVSTLELGDSALYLCASREPLWTDTQYFGPGTRLTVL.

This clonotype was counted a few times. The junction does not match germline at one end; this may be a read error. The V and J genes are TRBV12-3 or TRBV12-4 and TRBJ1-1; D unresolved. The CDR3 covers 11 residues. The CDR3 region has the DNA TGTGCCGGCAGCTCGAACACTGAAGCTTTCTTT. It is translated as CAGSSNTEAFF.

V gene TRBV5-6 combines with J gene TRBJ1-6; no clear D gene. Germline V gives CDR1 SGHDT, CDR2 YYEEEE. This CDR3 contains 13 residues. V was shortened by 2 bases and J by 8 bases, with 8 bases between the two germline ends. DNA for the CDR3: TGTGCCAGCAGCTTCGAGATTGATTCACCCCTCCACTTT. This encodes CASSFEIDSPLHF.

This clonotype was found many times. V and J are TRBV9 and TRBJ2-7; D call uncertain. The CDR3 is 13 residues long. The V and J ends lost 4 bases and 7 bases respectively, with 15 bases between them. Germline V CDR1 and CDR2: SGDLS, YYNGEE. For the CDR3, the DNA is TGTGCCAGCAGCCCCCGAGGCGGCAGGGAGCAGTACTTC. Translated: CASSPRGGREQYF.

This clonotype was observed at least ten times. The chain carries TRBV12-5 and TRBJ2-7, with 7 bases aligning to TRBD2. Trimming took 7 bases from V and 6 from J; bases not matched to a gene: 12. The CDR3 is made up of 14 amino acids. The germline V gene encodes CDR1 LGHNT and CDR2 FRNRAP. This chain's CDR3 is CASAEWGGRAEQYF. The CDR3 nucleotides read TGTGCTAGTGCCGAATGGGGCGGGAGAGCCGAGCAGTACTTC.

At least ten counts were recorded for this clonotype. This chain links TRBV28 with TRBJ2-5, with D possibly TRBD2 on 6 matching bases. V was cut by 5 bases and J by 9 bases, with 16 bases left in between. In germline, CDR1 is MDHEN, CDR2 SYDVKM. This CDR3 comprises 13 residues. The CDR3 sequence: CASSVAALGSQYF. CDR3 nucleotide sequence: TGTGCCAGCAGTGTAGCGGCCCTGGGGTCCCAGTACTTC.